Here is one T cell receptor (beta chain) with its context. Its specificity is unknown. TCRdb ran MiXCR on the reads and lists one entry per CDR3 protein. In the table there are some 350,000 distinct CDR3 sequences, about 28% of which are singletons. The data derive from a study of T cell repertoires in cytomegalovirus infection. This CDR3 has 14 amino acids. The V end lost 5 bases, the J end lost 4 bases, and 15 bases lay between the germline ends. CDR1 is MNHEY, CDR2 SVGEGT, per germline. Specimen: cultured PBMCs, collected from culture after CMV antigen stimulation. This chain joins TRBV6-2 or TRBV6-3 and TRBJ2-7, with D possibly matching TRBD2 (5 bases). The receptor's source is a human donor in good health (CMV status not recorded). Some clones in this sample may be carry-over from other donors' samples. DNA for the CDR3: TGTGCCAGCAGTCAAGAGGGTGAGGCGTACGAGCAGTACTTC. Its translation is CASSQEGEAYEQYF.